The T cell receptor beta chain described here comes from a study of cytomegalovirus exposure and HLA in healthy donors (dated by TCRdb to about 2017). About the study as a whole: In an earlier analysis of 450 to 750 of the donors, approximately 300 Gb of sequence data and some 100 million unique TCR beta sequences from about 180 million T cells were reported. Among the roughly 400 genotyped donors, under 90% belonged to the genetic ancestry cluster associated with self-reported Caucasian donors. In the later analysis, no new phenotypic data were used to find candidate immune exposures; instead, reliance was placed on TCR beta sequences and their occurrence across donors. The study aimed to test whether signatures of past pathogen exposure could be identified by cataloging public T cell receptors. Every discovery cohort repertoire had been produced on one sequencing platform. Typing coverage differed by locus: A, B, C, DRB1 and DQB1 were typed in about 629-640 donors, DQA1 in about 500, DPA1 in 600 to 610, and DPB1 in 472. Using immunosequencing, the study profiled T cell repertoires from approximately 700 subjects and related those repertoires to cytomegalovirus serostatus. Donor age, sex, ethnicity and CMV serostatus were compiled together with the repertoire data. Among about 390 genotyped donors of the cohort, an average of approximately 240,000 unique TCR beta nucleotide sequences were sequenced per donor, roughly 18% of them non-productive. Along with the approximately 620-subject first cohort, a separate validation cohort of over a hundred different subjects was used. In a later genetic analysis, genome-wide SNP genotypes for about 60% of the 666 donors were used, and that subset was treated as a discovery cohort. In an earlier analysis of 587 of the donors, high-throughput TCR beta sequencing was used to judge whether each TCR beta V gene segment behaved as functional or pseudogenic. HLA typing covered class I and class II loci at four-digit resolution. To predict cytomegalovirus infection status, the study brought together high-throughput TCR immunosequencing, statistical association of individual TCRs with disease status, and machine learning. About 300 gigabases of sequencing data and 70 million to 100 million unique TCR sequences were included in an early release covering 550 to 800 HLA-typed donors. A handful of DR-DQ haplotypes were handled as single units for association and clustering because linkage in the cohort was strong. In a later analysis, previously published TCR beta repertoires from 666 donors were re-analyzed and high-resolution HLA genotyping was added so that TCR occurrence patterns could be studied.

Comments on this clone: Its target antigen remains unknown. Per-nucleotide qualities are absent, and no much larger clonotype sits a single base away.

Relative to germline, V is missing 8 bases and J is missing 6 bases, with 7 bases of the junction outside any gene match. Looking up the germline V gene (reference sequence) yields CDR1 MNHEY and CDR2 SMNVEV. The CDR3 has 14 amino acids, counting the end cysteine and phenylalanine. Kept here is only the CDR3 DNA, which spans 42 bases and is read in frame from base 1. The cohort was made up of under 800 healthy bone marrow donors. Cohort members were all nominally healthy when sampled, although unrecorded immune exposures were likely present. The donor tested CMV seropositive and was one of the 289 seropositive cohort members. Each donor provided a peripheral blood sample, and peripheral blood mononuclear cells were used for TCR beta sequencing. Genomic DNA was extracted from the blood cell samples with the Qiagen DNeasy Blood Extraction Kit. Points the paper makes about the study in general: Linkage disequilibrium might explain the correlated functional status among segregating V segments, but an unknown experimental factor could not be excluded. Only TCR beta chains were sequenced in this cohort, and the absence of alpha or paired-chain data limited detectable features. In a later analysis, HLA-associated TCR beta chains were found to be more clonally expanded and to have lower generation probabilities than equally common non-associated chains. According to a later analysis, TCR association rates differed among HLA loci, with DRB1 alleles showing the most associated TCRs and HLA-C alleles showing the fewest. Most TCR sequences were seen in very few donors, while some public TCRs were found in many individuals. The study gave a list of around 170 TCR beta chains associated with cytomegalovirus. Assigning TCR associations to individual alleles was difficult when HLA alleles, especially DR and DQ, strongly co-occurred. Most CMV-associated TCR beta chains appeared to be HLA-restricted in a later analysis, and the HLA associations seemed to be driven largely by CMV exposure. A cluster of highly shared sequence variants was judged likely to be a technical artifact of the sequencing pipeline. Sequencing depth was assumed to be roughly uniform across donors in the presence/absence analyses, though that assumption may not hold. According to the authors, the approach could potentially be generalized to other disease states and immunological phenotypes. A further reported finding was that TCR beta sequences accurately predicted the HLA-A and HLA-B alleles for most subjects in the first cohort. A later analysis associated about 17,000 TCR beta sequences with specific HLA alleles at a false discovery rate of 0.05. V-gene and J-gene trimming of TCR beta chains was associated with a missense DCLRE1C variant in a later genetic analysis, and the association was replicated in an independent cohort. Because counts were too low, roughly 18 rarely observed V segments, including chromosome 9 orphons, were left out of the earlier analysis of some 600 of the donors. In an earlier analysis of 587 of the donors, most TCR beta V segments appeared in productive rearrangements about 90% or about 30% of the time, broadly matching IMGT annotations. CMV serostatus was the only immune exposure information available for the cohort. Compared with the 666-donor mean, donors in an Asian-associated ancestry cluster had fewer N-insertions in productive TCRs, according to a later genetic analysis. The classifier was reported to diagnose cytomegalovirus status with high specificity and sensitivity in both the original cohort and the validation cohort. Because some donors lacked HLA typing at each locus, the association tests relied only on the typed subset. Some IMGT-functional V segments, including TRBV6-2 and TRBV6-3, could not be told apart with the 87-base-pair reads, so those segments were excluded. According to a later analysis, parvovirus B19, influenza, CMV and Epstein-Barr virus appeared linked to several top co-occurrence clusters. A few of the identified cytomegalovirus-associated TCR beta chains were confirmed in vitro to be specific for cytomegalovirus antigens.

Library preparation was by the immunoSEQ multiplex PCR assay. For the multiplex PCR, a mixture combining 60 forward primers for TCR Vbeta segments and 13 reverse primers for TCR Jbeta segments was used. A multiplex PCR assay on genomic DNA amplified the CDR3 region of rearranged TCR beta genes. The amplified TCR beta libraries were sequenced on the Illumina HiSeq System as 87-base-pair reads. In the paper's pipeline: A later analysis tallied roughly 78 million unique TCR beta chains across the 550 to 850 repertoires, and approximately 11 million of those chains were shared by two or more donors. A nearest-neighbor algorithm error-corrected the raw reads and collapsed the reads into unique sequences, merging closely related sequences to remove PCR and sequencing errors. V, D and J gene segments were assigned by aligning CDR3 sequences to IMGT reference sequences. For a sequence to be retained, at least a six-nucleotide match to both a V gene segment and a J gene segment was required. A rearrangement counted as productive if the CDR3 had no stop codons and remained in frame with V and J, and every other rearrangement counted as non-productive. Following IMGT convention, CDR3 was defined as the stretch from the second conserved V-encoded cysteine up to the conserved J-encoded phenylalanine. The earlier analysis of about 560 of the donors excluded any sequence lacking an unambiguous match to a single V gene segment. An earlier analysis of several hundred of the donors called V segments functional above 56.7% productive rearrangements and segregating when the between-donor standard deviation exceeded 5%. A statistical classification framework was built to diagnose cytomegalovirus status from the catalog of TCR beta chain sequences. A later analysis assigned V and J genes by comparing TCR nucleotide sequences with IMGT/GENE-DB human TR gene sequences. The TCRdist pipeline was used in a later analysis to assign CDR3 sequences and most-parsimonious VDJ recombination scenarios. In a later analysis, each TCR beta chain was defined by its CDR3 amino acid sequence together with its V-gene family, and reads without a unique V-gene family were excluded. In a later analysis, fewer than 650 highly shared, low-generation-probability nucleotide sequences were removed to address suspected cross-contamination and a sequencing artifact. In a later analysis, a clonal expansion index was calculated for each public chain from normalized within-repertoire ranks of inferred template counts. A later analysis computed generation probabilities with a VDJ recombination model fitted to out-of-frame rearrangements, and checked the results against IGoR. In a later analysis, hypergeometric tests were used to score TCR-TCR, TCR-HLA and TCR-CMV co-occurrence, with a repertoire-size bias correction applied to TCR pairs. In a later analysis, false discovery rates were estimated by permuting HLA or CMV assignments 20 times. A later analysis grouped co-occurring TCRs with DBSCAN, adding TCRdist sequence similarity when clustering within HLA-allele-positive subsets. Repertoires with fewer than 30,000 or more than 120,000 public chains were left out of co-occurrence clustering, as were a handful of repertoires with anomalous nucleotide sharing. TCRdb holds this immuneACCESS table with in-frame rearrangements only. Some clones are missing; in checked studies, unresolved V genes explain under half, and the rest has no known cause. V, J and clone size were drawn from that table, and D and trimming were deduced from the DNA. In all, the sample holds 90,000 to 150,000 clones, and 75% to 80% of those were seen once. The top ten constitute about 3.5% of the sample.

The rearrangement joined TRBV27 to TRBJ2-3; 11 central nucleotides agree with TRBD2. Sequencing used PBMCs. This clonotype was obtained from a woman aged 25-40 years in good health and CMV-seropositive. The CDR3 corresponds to CASGPGLAADTQYF. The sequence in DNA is TGTGCCAGCGGTCCGGGACTAGCGGCCGATACGCAGTATTTT.